What follows are 17 T cell receptor beta chains derived from one specimen sequenced in a study of T cell clonotyping in hematopoietic cell transplantation. Described time point: recipient sample about 28 days before transplant, after cytoreduction. TCRdb's copy holds only in-frame clones and misses some; the assay was immunoSEQ multiplex PCR. In the table there are around 7,300 clones, about 86% of which are singletons. The source was peripheral blood mononuclear cells, collected before stem cell transplant. Every receptor here comes from a man aged 30 to 39 with acute myeloid leukemia. Some clones in this sample may be carry-over from other donors' samples.

This clone occurred once. The rearrangement uses TRBV9 and TRBJ2-3; 10 nucleotides line up with TRBD2. Per the germline V gene, CDR1 is SGDLS and CDR2 is YYNGEE. The CDR3 totals 17 residues. Losses at the gene ends were 0 bases for V and 1 base for J; bases not matched to a gene: 5. DNA for the CDR3: TGTGCCAGCAGCGTAGTGGGGGGGACTAGCGGCACAGATACGCAGTATTTT. Its protein is CASSVVGGTSGTDTQYF.

The chain joins TRBV7-6 to TRBJ2-5, with 7 bases matching TRBD2. TRBJ2-7 matches the DNA end more closely, so the J call is doubtful. Germline CDR1 reads SGHVS; CDR2 reads FNYEAQ. The CDR3 consists of 13 residues. CDR3: CASSLAPGGEQYF. In nucleotides, the CDR3 is TGTGCCAGCAGCTTAGCTCCGGGAGGCGAGCAGTACTTC.

This chain joins TRBV28 and TRBJ1-5; TRBD1 matches 7 bases. The CDR3 has 13 amino acids. CDR1 is MDHEN and CDR2 is SYDVKM in the germline V gene. V was pared by 9 bases and J by 3 bases, with 5 bases of the junction left unmatched. The CDR3 here is CASGGQPNQPQHF. The CDR3 region has the DNA TGTGCCAGTGGGGGACAGCCCAATCAGCCCCAGCATTTT.

The chain combines TRBV7-6 with TRBJ2-7; 8 nucleotides match TRBD2. The germline CDR1 and CDR2 sequences are SGHVS and FNYEAQ. This CDR3 spans 14 amino acids. The V gene end was trimmed by 3 bases and the J gene end by 2 bases; junction bases not matched to a gene: 3. The CDR3 sequence is CASSLVAGPYEQYF. The CDR3 bases are TGTGCCAGCAGCTTGGTAGCGGGGCCCTACGAGCAGTACTTC.

The chain combines TRBV7-9 with TRBJ2-5; the D gene is possibly TRBD1 (5 bases). The CDR3 runs 15 residues. V gave up 6 bases and J gave up 5 bases, with 19 bases separating them. In germline, CDR1 is SEHNR, CDR2 FQNEAQ (reference sequence). This chain's CDR3 is CASSPQGTLGETQYF. CDR3 DNA: TGTGCCAGCAGTCCGCAGGGAACTCTAGGCGAGACCCAGTACTTC.

The CDR3 spells CASRPLTGPTEAFF. The CDR3 region has the DNA TGTGCCAGCAGACCCCTCACAGGGCCCACTGAAGCTTTCTTT. V is TRBV6-6 and J is TRBJ1-1; tentative D call: TRBD1 (6 bases). The CDR3 totals 14 residues. The germline V gene has CDR1 MNHNY and CDR2 SVGAGI (reference sequence). V was shortened by 6 bases and J by 4 bases, with 15 bases between the two germline ends.

This sequence joins TRBV5-6 and TRBJ2-7, with 9 nucleotides matching TRBD1. Germline V CDR1 and CDR2: SGHDT, YYEEEE. This CDR3 contains 14 residues. V lost 7 bases to trimming and J lost 2 bases; unmatched junction nucleotides: 7. The CDR3 DNA follows: TGTGCCAGCGAGGACAGGGGCTTGGCCTACGAGCAGTACTTC. This encodes CASEDRGLAYEQYF.

The rearrangement uses TRBV19 and TRBJ1-4; TRBD1 matches 8 bases. Germline trimming cut 4 bases from V and 14 bases from J; bases unmatched to any gene: 21. The germline CDR1 and CDR2 sequences are LNHDA and SQIVND (reference sequence). This CDR3 region has 17 residues. The CDR3 DNA reads TGTGCCAGTAGTACGCAGGCCTGGACAGGGAAATACAAAGAGCTGTTTTTT. Protein: CASSTQAWTGKYKELFF.

The chain combines TRBV28 with TRBJ2-3; D gene ambiguous. Germline V gives CDR1 MDHEN, CDR2 SYDVKM. The CDR3 totals 14 residues. V lost 8 bases and J 0 bases, leaving 12 bases between the germline ends. DNA of the CDR3: TGTGCCAGCGAGGCGTTAGGGAGCACAGATACGCAGTATTTT. Its protein product is CASEALGSTDTQYF.

The V gene is TRBV5-6, the J gene TRBJ2-1; tentatively, D is TRBD2 (5 bases). Germline V gives CDR1 SGHDT, CDR2 YYEEEE. This CDR3 is built from 13 residues. V was cut by 3 bases and J by 8 bases, with 12 bases left in between. CDR3 sequence reads: CASSSRGEDEQFF. DNA for the CDR3: TGTGCCAGCAGCTCTCGGGGAGAGGATGAGCAGTTCTTC.

The rearrangement joins TRBV13 to TRBJ2-1, with TRBD1 matching 9 bases. Germline loops: CDR1 PRHDT, CDR2 FYEKMQ (reference sequence). CDR3 length: 15 amino acids. J was trimmed by 11 bases and V by 5 bases; bases with no gene match: 13. CDR3 sequence (DNA): TGTGCCAGCAGCCTATCCGGGACAGGGAATCCGAAGCAGTTCTTC. Its protein is CASSLSGTGNPKQFF.

The rearrangement joins TRBV5-1 to TRBJ1-1; D gene ambiguous. V was pared by 3 bases and J by 1 base, with 7 bases between. The CDR3 totals 13 residues. Germline V lookup: CDR1 SGHRS, CDR2 YFSETQ. CDR3 nucleotides: TGCGCCAGCAGCTCGAACCGGAACACTGAAGCTTTCTTT. It translates to CASSSNRNTEAFF. The full variable domain, its missing parts supplied by reference TRBV5-1 and TRBJ1-1, is KAGVTQTPRYLIKTRGQQVTLSCSPISGHRSVSWYQQTPGQGLQFLFEYFSETQRNKGNFPGRFSGRQFSNSRSEMNVSTLELGDSALYLCASSSNRNTEAFFGQGTRLTVV.

This chain uses TRBV7-2 with TRBJ1-5; unclear D gene. Looked up from germline, CDR1 is SGHTA and CDR2 is FQGNSA. The CDR3 is made up of 15 amino acids. V was shortened by 1 base and J by 2 bases, with 9 bases between the two germline ends. DNA of the CDR3: TGTGCCAGCAGCTTAGTTCATTTGGGCAATCAGCCCCAGCATTTT. It is translated as CASSLVHLGNQPQHF.

The rearrangement joins TRBV6-6 to TRBJ2-3; D uncertain. V lost 5 bases and J lost 0, with 3 bases in between. There are 12 residues in the CDR3. The V gene's germline CDR1 is MNHNY and CDR2 SVGAGI (reference sequence). CDR3 coding DNA: TGTGCCAGCAGTGACAGCACAGATACGCAGTATTTT. It translates to CASSDSTDTQYF.

The chain combines TRBV25-1 with TRBJ2-1; TRBD2 matches 10 bases. With 8 bases clipped from V and 1 base from J, the junction kept 14 bases outside the gene matches. The CDR3 has 18 residues. Germline CDR1 and CDR2: MGHDK and SYGVNS. CDR3 in DNA: TGTGCCAGCCTCTTAGGCTACCTAGCGGGAGAATCCTACAATGAGCAGTTCTTC. Translation gives CASLLGYLAGESYNEQFF.

Sample share makes this clone medium-sized (0.01 to 0.1%). The genes are TRBV27 and TRBJ1-1; D not resolved. The V end lost 6 bases, the J end lost 1 base, and 12 bases lay between the germline ends. The CDR3 contains 14 residues. Germline V gene lookup returns CDR1 MNHEY and CDR2 SMNVEV (reference sequence). The DNA of the CDR3 is TGTGCCAGCAGCCTCCCACCCCCGAACACTGAAGCTTTCTTT. It encodes CASSLPPPNTEAFF.

The CDR3 coding sequence is TGTGCCAGCAGCTTAGAACAGGGGGTGGGCGGCTACACCTTC. This codes for CASSLEQGVGGYTF. The J gene is TRBJ1-2, the V gene TRBV7-8; 8 bases match TRBD1. V lost 1 base, J lost 8 bases, and 6 bases stayed unmatched. The CDR3 runs to 14 residues. The V gene's germline CDR1 is SGHVS and CDR2 FQNEAQ.